Each of the 14 T cell receptor beta chains below was sequenced from the same sample in a study of T-cell reconstitution after alpha-beta-depleted transplantation in children. The TCRbeta library incorporated unique molecular identifiers. TCRdb re-derived calls from the PCR reads in MiXCR, one entry per CDR3 protein. The sample has 500,000 or so distinct CDR3 sequences; around 10% are singletons. The specimen was PBMCs, mostly from graft donor cells, collected 180 days after TCRalphabeta/CD19-depleted stem cell transplant. The origin of the receptors is a female patient younger than 10 who had a stem cell transplant for aplastic anemia, so the T cells may come from the graft donor.

This clonotype showed up many times. The rearrangement uses TRBV12-3 or TRBV12-4 and TRBJ1-4; no firm D call. The CDR3 covers 15 residues. Trimming took 3 bases from V and 8 from J, leaving 16 bases between them. CDR3 nucleotide sequence: TGTGCCAGCAGTTTGGGTCGATCCGTAAACGAAAAACTGTTTTTT. This codes for CASSLGRSVNEKLFF.

This clonotype was detected a few times. The chain combines TRBV7-9 with TRBJ2-1; 9 positions match TRBD2. The length of the CDR3 is 14 residues. The junction had 6 bases not matched to a gene; V was cut back by 7 bases and J by 5 bases. CDR1 is SEHNR, CDR2 FQNEAQ, per germline (reference sequence). CDR3 region: CASIKAGGDNEQFF. The CDR3 nucleotides read TGTGCCAGCATTAAAGCGGGAGGCGACAATGAGCAGTTCTTC.

The chain links TRBV7-2 to TRBJ2-2; D may correspond to TRBD1 or TRBD2 (5 bases each). Germline CDR1 reads SGHTA; CDR2 reads FQGNSA. Trimming left V 5 bases short and J 5 bases short, with 9 bases between. This CDR3 comprises 13 residues. The CDR3 region is CASSKGTTGELFF. In DNA, the CDR3 is TGTGCCAGCAGCAAGGGGACGACCGGGGAGCTGTTTTTT.

This rearrangement joins TRBV12-3 or TRBV12-4 to TRBJ1-2; weak D call: TRBD1 (6 bases). The V end lost 0 bases, the J end lost 6 bases, and 20 bases lay between the germline ends. This CDR3 comprises 17 residues. CDR3: CASSLAVWGEGGNGYTF. The DNA of the CDR3 is TGTGCCAGCAGTTTAGCGGTTTGGGGGGAAGGGGGGAATGGCTACACCTTC.

This clonotype was detected ten times or more. The rearrangement uses TRBV12-3 or TRBV12-4 and TRBJ2-2, with D perhaps TRBD1 (5 bases). V was pared by 10 bases and J by 0 bases, with 9 bases between. The CDR3 spans 13 residues. For the CDR3, the DNA is TGTGCCACCGCGGACACGAACACCGGGGAGCTGTTTTTT. It specifies CATADTNTGELFF.

The chain combines TRBV6-1 with TRBJ2-5; D is possibly TRBD2 (5 bases). V shed 6 bases and J shed 2 bases, with 13 bases lying between them. The CDR3 contains 14 residues. Germline CDR1 and CDR2: MNHNS and SASEGT. The CDR3 sequence is CASSRRDVQETQYF. The CDR3 DNA follows: TGTGCCAGCAGCCGTCGGGATGTTCAAGAGACCCAGTACTTC.

This clonotype occurred a few times. The J gene is TRBJ2-7, the V gene TRBV3-1; perhaps TRBD1 as D (6 bases). Germline loops: CDR1 LGHDT, CDR2 YNNKEL (reference sequence). V was cut by 4 bases and J by 2 bases, with 12 bases left in between. This CDR3 contains 14 residues. CDR3 in amino acids: CASSPWDTTYEQYF. CDR3 nucleotide sequence: TGTGCCAGCAGCCCGTGGGACACTACCTACGAGCAGTACTTC.

This clonotype was observed a few times. The rearrangement joins TRBV29-1 to TRBJ2-1; tentative D call: TRBD2 (6 bases). V gave up 6 bases and J gave up 4 bases, with 16 bases separating them. Germline CDR1 reads SQVTM; CDR2 reads ANQGSEA. This CDR3 comprises 14 residues. The CDR3 DNA is TGCAGCGTCCCTTGGGGGGAGTGGTACAATGAGCAGTTCTTC. Protein product: CSVPWGEWYNEQFF.

The count of this clonotype is one. J is TRBJ2-7 and V is TRBV2; 10 bases match TRBD1. V trimming: 11 bases; J trimming: 3 bases; junction bases outside the gene matches: 7. The germline CDR1 and CDR2 sequences are SNHLY and FYNNEI. The length of the CDR3 is 13 residues. DNA of the CDR3: TGTGCCTCCGACCGGGACAGGGGCTACGAGCAGTACGTC. Encoded protein: CASDRDRGYEQYV.

The sample holds a few counts of this clonotype. The J gene is TRBJ2-5, the V gene TRBV24-1; 7 nucleotides agree with TRBD2. Looked up from germline, CDR1 is KGHDR and CDR2 is SFDVKD. The CDR3 loop spans 16 amino acids. V trimming: 3 bases; J trimming: 5 bases; junction bases outside the gene matches: 11. The CDR3 DNA is TGTGCCACCAGTGATCCCTCCCGCGGGAGTGGGGAGACCCAGTACTTC. Translation: CATSDPSRGSGETQYF.

About this clonotype itself: Given a much more abundant clone one base away, this may be a read error. The chain recombines TRBV20-1 with TRBJ2-1; D is ambiguous. Germline CDR1 reads DFQATT; CDR2 reads SNEGSKA (reference sequence). Deletions cut 1 base from V and 4 bases from J, with 11 bases between. There are 14 residues in the CDR3. The CDR3 reads CSARVWAAYNEQFF. The CDR3 nucleotides are TGCAGTGCTAGAGTGTGGGCGGCTTACAATGAGCAGTTCTTC.

This chain links TRBV5-1 with TRBJ2-6; a possible D gene is TRBD1 (6 bases). V was cut by 1 base and J by 0 bases, with 14 bases left in between. Germline V gene lookup returns CDR1 SGHRS and CDR2 YFSETQ. This CDR3 spans 18 amino acids. DNA of the CDR3: TGCGCCAGCAGCTTGCTTCGGACAGCCATCTCTGGGGCCAACGTCCTGACTTTC. Its translation: CASSLLRTAISGANVLTF. The whole variable domain, filled in from reference TRBV5-1 and TRBJ2-6, reads KAGVTQTPRYLIKTRGQQVTLSCSPISGHRSVSWYQQTPGQGLQFLFEYFSETQRNKGNFPGRFSGRQFSNSRSEMNVSTLELGDSALYLCASSLLRTAISGANVLTFGAGSRLTVL.

The chain combines TRBV28 with TRBJ2-7; TRBD2 aligns across 10 bases. Germline V gene data show CDR1 as MDHEN and CDR2 as SYDVKM. This CDR3 region has 16 residues. Germline trimming cut 6 bases from V and 7 bases from J; bases unmatched to any gene: 15. CDR3 in amino acids: CASRKYQAGGPEEQYF. CDR3 nucleotide sequence: TGTGCCAGCAGAAAATATCAAGCGGGAGGGCCCGAGGAGCAGTACTTC.

The rearrangement joins TRBV7-2 to TRBJ2-3; D is unclear. In germline, CDR1 is SGHTA, CDR2 FQGNSA. The CDR3 is 13 amino acids. V was trimmed by 1 base and J by 10 bases, leaving 12 bases between them. The CDR3 is CASSLGSPSPQYF. The CDR3, as DNA: TGTGCCAGCAGCTTAGGTAGTCCCAGCCCGCAGTATTTT.